This TCR beta chain stems from a study of CD8 T cell repertoires and HIV-1 epitope variants. Details on this clone: Its antigen is not known.

TCRdb's copy holds only in-frame clones and misses some; the assay was immunoSEQ multiplex PCR. The sample has some 5,900 clones; 60% to 70% are singletons. V lost 1 base, J lost 6 bases, and 9 bases lay in between. CDR1 and CDR2 from the germline V gene are WNHNN and SYGVQD (reference sequence). The CDR3 runs to 14 residues. The J gene is TRBJ2-2, the V gene TRBV10-1, with D perhaps TRBD2 (6 bases). This clonotype originated in a male donor with HIV. Sequenced sample: cultured CD8+ T cells derived from PBMCs. In DNA form, the CDR3 reads TGCGCCAGCAGTGAGTTTACGGGAGCCGGGGAGCTGTTTTTT. Translated: CASSEFTGAGELFF.